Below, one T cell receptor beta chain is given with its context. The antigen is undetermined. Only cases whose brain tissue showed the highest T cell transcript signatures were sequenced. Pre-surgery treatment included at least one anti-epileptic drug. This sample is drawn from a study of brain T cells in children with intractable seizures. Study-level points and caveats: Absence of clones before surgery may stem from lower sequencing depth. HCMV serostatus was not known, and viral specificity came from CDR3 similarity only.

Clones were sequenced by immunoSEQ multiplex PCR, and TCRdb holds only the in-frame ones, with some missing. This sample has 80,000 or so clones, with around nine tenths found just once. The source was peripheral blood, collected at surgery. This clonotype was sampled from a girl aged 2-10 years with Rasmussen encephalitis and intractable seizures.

The CDR3 DNA reads TGTGCCAGCAGCTTGGAATGGCCAGGGAGGAACACTGAAGCTTTCTTT. It yields the protein CASSLEWPGRNTEAFF. The chain carries TRBV5-5 and TRBJ1-1, with D possibly being TRBD1 (5 bases). The CDR3 is made up of 16 amino acids. Per the germline V gene, CDR1 is SGHKS and CDR2 is YYEKEE (reference sequence). With 0 bases removed from V and 1 base from J, the gap between germline ends came to 13 bases.